The clone carrying this T cell receptor (beta chain) was recorded only once. Its antigen remains unknown. These data originate in a study of cytomegalovirus exposure and HLA in healthy donors. Regarding the study as a whole: TCR beta chains numbering more than 150 were designated cytomegalovirus-associated.

It was with 60 Vbeta and 13 Jbeta primers that the PCR ran. Method: immunoSEQ multiplex PCR; TCRdb's copy keeps in-frame clones and lacks some. Of some 150,000 clones detected, about 79% appear once; the ten largest clones hold around 4.5%. Sequencing was carried out using PBMCs. This receptor was taken from a man between 40 and 49 years old in good health and CMV-seropositive.

CDR3 sequence reads: CASSLQRDDSPLHF. The CDR3 nucleotides are TGTGCCAGCAGCTTGCAGAGGGATGATTCACCCCTCCACTTT. This chain joins TRBV5-4 and TRBJ1-6; the D is unclear. Germline V lookup: CDR1 SGHNT, CDR2 YYREEE (reference sequence). Trimming left V 1 base short and J 8 bases short, with 10 bases between. The CDR3 covers 14 residues.